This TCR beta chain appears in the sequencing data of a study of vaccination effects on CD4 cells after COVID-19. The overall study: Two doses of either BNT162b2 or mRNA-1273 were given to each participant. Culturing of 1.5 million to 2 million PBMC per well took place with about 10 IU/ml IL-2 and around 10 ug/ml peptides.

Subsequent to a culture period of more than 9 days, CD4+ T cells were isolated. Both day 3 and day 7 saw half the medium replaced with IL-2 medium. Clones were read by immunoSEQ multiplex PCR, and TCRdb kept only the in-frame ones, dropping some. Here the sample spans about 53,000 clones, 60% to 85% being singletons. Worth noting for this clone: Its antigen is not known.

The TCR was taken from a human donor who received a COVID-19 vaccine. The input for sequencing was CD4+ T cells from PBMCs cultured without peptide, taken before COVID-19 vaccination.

DNA for the CDR3: TGTGCCAGCAGCTGGAGAGGGGAGACCCAGTACTTC. This translates into CASSWRGETQYF. The chain uses TRBV25-1 and TRBJ2-5, with D possibly matching TRBD2 (5 bases). Germline V lookup: CDR1 MGHDK, CDR2 SYGVNS. V gave up 6 bases and J gave up 5 bases, with 10 bases separating them. This CDR3 region has 12 residues.